This paragraph covers one TCR beta chain sequence. No cognate antigen has been identified for it. Its ends do not fully match the called genes, so a read error is possible. The protocol used for the library was multiplex PCR. Reads for this sample came from an Illumina HiSeq 4000. To build TCR beta libraries, CDR3 regions were amplified by Arm-PCR using iRepertoire HTBI primers. Gel purification was performed on PCR products prior to sequencing. The authors' pipeline ran thus. Gene usage analysis of CDR3 amino acid clonotypes used the approximately 62 TRBV and about 13 TRBJ segments found across samples. Filtered high-quality paired reads were merged into contigs using COPE and FqMerger. BLAST was used to align contigs to IMGT TRBV, TRBD and TRBJ reference genes, and CDR3 was defined according to IMGT. Highly expanded clones were defined as clonotypes with a frequency above 0.1%. Shannon entropy served as the measure of repertoire diversity, while the Gini coefficient captured V-J evenness. A clonotype found in more than one individual was treated as public. TCRdb's own reprocessing of the public reads used fastp at Q25 and MiXCR and kept productive beta chains. Here each entry gathers all rows of one CDR3 protein and keeps the most common genes and DNA. For this entry, the V and J calls and clone size follow TCRdb and not the study's own pipeline. This sample gives approximately 400,000 distinct CDR3 sequences in total; about 11% of them show up just once. Of the sample, approximately 19% falls within the top ten clones.

The data were taken from a study of regulatory T cells in long-lasting Graves disease (dated by TCRdb to the early 2020s). Study-level background: Patients with newly diagnosed Graves' disease had been on antithyroid drugs for under 3 months. A total of around 35 samples underwent TCR sequencing, from roughly 13 patients with persistent Graves' disease and 20 or so patients with newly diagnosed Graves' disease. Patients with persistent Graves' disease were compared with patients with newly diagnosed Graves' disease using TCR sequencing and RNA sequencing of peripheral blood. The study was conducted in China and was registered as a clinical trial.

The sample's time point label is to be understood as: newly diagnosed GD, antithyroid drugs for less than 3 months. For both TCR sequencing and RNA sequencing, RNA was extracted from PBMCs in TRIzol. The diagnosis of Graves' disease followed American Thyroid Association guidelines. Patients for the study were recruited at an endocrinology department in Xi'an, China. Each patient gave approximately 9 milliliters of peripheral blood, collected in an EDTA anticoagulant tube. PBMCs were isolated by Ficoll Paque Plus density gradient separation without further T cell sorting. An Agilent 2100 Bioanalyzer and agarose gel were used to check RNA quality, while a NanoDrop 2000 measured RNA concentration. Study-wide findings and limitations: Sequencing and analysis were limited to the TCR beta chain. Patients with persistent disease shared more public clonotypes (under 3,000) than newly diagnosed patients did (966). Only peripheral blood was studied, because thyroid tissue, the primary lesion, was inaccessible. Compared with newly diagnosed patients, patients with persistent Graves' disease had lower TCR Shannon entropy and fewer highly expanded clones, which suggests clonal expansion. As a limitation, the authors acknowledged that the small sample size may reduce accuracy. TRBV28, TRBJ1-2 and TRBJ2-5 were preferentially used in persistent disease, while TRBV20-1 and TRBJ2-1 were favored in newly diagnosed disease.

CDR1 and CDR2 are drawn from the germline V gene: SGHRS, YFSETQ. Spanning cysteine to phenylalanine, the CDR3 consists of 16 amino acids. Just CDR3 DNA is preserved here, 48 bases in frame from base 1. Another study also made use of these data, one on T cells in Graves' hyperthyroidism and ophthalmopathy. In that second paper, the authors write: Stable Graves' hyperthyroidism was defined as no progression to ophthalmopathy during 18 months of follow-up. The hyperthyroidism patients were between 18 and 65 years old and newly diagnosed, with a disease duration of less than 2 months. Any patient with an uncontrolled infection, another autoimmune disease, pregnancy or lactation was excluded. Clinical symptoms, serum thyroxine and TRAb, thyroid ultrasound, and orbital computed tomography formed the basis for the diagnoses. The first round of RT-PCR for the TCR CDR3 was performed with the HTBI primer set and the Qiagen OneStep RT-PCR kit. Most expanded thyroid clonotypes (frequency above 0.001) were also found in blood, which suggests that blood repertoires may mirror thyroid immune responses. A model built on a 13 V-J signature distinguished ophthalmopathy from stable hyperthyroidism, reaching roughly 88% sensitivity and about 81% specificity in cross-validation and 80%/75% in testing. During validation, the model predicted progression to ophthalmopathy a median of about 6.3 months ahead of onset, with around 71% sensitivity and roughly 75% specificity. A discovery cohort of about 96 patients, 43 with Graves' ophthalmopathy and 57 with stable Graves' hyperthyroidism, was used to find distinguishing TCR V-J signatures. An independent validation cohort of some 18 hyperthyroidism patients and 15 or so patients who later progressed to ophthalmopathy tested prospective prediction of ophthalmopathy. The roughly 100 discovery patients were divided at random into training and test sets in a 7:3 ratio. In addition, the study compared T-cell repertoires in thyroid tissue and in blood from about 6 Graves' hyperthyroidism patients. Following sampling, methimazole starting at 30 mg daily was given to hyperthyroidism patients, and high-dose intravenous methylprednisolone was given to ophthalmopathy patients. Libraries were constructed in a second round of multiplex PCR, after which size selection and purification were carried out. Libraries were sequenced paired-end with 100 bp reads on an Illumina HiSeq2000. SOAPnuke was used to process the raw data, removing reads that contained adapters or uncalled bases, had a mean Phred below 15, or lacked an exact match to the constant primer or identifier. COPE v1.2.5 was used to merge the high-quality paired reads, and each unique nucleotide sequence was defined as a clonotype. MiTCR v1.1 was used to align the clonotypes against IMGT TRBV, TRBD and TRBJ reference segments. Only V-J combinations with frequency above 0.0001, covering about 99% of repertoires, were analysed. The TCS score was defined as the ratio of F50 (clonal expansion) to E x V (chaos), calculated using BLOSUM62-based TCRdist between CDR3 peptides within each V-J. Welch's t-statistics and random forest reduced roughly 530 V-J features to 13, which were used in a naive Bayes classifier (R e1071). Sample size was not statistically predetermined, and investigators were not blinded to group allocation. The paper describes TCR Vbeta CDR3 sequencing of 135 peripheral blood samples, made up of under 50 ophthalmopathy patients, approximately 73 hyperthyroidism patients and around 17 progressor patients.

Sequences were derived from peripheral blood mononuclear cells (PBMCs), sampled at new diagnosis, from a patient treated with antithyroid drugs. Recombination joined TRBV5-1 with TRBJ2-7, with the D gene not clear enough to name. This TCR was recovered from a woman younger than 35 with Graves disease. Donor details come from another sample of the same person, matched by shared clones. CDR3 region: CASSLGPRSLSYEQYF. The sequenced DNA: TGCGCCAGCAGTTTGGGTCCCCGTAGTCTCTCCTACGAGCAGTACTTC.